The clone carrying this TCR beta chain is judged medium-sized. This specimen comes from a study of tumor-infiltrating lymphocytes in oesophageal squamous cell carcinoma. TCRdb analysed the PCR reads with MiXCR anew, one entry per CDR3 protein. The table records 2,500 to 3,000 distinct CDR3 sequences, 15% of them present only once. Germline-derived CDR1 and CDR2 are MDHEN and SYDVKM. The CDR3 covers 13 residues. The chain uses TRBV28 and TRBJ2-5, with 9 nucleotides matching TRBD1. Matching the DNA end better, TRBJ2-7 makes the J call doubtful. This sequence was found in a male donor with esophageal squamous cell carcinoma. Sequenced: esophageal tumor tissue. The CDR3 DNA is TGTGCCAGCAGACTAACAGGGGGCGGCGAGCAGTACTTC. Translating gives CASRLTGGGEQYF.